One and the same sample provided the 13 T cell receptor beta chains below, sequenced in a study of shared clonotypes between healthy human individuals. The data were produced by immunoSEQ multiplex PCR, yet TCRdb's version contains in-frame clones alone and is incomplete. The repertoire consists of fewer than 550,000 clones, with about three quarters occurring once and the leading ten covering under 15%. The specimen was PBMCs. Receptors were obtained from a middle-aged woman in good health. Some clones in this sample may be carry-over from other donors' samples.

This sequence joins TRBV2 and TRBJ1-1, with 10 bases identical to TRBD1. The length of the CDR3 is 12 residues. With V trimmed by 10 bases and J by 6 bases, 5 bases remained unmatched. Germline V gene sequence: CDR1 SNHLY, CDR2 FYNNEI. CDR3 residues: CAMGQGFSEAFF. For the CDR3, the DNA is TGTGCCATGGGACAGGGGTTCTCTGAAGCTTTCTTT.

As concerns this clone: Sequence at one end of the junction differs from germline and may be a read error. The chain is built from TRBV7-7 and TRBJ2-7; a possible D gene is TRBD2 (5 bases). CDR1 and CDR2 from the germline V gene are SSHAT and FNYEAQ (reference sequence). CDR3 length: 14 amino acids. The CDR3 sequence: CASSPQLGSYEQYF. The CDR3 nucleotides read TGTGCTAGCAGCCCCCAACTAGGATCCTACGAGCAGTACTTC.

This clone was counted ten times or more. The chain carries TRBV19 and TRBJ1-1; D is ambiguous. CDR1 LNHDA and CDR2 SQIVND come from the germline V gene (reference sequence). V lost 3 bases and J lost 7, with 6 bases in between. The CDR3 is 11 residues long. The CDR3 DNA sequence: TGTGCCAGTAGTATCTGGGATGAAGCTTTCTTT. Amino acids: CASSIWDEAFF.

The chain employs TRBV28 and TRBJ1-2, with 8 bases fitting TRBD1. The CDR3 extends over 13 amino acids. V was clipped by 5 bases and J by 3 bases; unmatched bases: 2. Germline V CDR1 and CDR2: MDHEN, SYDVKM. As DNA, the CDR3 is TGTGCCAGCAGTCCACAGGGGGACTATGGCTACACCTTC. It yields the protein CASSPQGDYGYTF.

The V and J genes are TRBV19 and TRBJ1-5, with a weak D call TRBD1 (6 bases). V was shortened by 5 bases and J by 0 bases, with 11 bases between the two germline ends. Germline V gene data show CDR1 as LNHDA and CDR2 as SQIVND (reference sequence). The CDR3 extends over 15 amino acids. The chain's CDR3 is CASSEGQLSNQPQHF. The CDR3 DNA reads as TGTGCCAGTAGTGAAGGACAGCTTAGCAATCAGCCCCAGCATTTT. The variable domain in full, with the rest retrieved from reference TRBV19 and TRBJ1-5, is DGGITQSPKYLFRKEGQNVTLSCEQNLNHDAMYWYRQDPGQGLRLIYYSQIVNDFQKGDIAEGYSVSREKKESFPLTVTSAQKNPTAFYLCASSEGQLSNQPQHFGDGTRLSIL.

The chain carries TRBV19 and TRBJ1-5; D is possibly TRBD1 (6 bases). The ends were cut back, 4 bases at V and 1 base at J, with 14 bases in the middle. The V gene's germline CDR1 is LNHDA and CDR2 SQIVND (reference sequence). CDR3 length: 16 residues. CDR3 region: CASSTHRVLSNQPQHF. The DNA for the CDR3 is TGTGCCAGTAGTACGCACAGGGTTTTGAGCAATCAGCCCCAGCATTTT.

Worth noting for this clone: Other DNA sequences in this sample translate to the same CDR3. The CDR3 reads CASSPAGGTEAFF. The DNA of the CDR3 is TGTGCCAGCTCACCGGCTGGGGGCACTGAAGCTTTCTTT. The chain couples TRBV18 to TRBJ1-1; TRBD1 is a possible D gene (5 bases). V gave up 3 bases and J gave up 4 bases, with 9 bases separating them. Germline loops: CDR1 KGHSH, CDR2 LQKENI. The CDR3 sequence is 13 residues long. The full variable domain, in which reference TRBV18 and TRBJ1-1 provide the parts outside the CDR3, is NAGVMQNPRHLVRRRGQEARLRCSPMKGHSHVYWYRQLPEEGLKFMVYLQKENIIDESGMPKERFSAEFPKEGPSILRIQQVVRGDSAAYFCASSPAGGTEAFFGQGTRLTVV.

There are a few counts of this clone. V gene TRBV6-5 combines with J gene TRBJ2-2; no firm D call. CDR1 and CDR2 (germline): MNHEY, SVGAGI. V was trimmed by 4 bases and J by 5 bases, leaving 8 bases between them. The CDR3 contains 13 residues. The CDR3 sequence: CASSLALTGELFF. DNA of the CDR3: TGTGCCAGCAGTTTGGCGTTGACCGGGGAGCTGTTTTTT.

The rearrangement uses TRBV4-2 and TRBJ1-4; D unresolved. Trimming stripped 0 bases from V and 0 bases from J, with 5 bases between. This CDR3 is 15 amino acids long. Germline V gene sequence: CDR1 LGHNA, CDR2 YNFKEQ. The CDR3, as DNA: TGTGCCAGCAGCCAAGACAAGGCAACTAATGAAAAACTGTTTTTT. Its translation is CASSQDKATNEKLFF.

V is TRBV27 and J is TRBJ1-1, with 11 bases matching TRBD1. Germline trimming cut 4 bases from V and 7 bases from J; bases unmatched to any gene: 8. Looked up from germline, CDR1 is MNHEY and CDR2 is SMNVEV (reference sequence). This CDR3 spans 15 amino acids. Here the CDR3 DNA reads TGTGCCAGCAGTTACCGGGGACAGGGGGGCGTTGAAGCTTTCTTT. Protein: CASSYRGQGGVEAFF.

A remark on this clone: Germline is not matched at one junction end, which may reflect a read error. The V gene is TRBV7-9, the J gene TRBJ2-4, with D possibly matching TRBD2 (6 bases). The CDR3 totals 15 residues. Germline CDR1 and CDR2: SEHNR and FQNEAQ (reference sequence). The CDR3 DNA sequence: TGCGCCAGCAGCCAAGATGGGGCGCGCGGGGACATTCAGTACTTC. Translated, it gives CASSQDGARGDIQYF.

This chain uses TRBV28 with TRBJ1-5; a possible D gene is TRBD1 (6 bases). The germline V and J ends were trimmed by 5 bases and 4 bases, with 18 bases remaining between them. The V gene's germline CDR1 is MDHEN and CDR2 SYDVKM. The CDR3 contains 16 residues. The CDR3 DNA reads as TGTGCCAGCAGTAGCCAGACCGGGACAATTAATCAGCCCCAGCATTTT. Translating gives CASSSQTGTINQPQHF. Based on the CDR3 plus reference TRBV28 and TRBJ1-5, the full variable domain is DVKVTQSSRYLVKRTGEKVFLECVQDMDHENMFWYRQDPGLGLRLIYFSYDVKMKEKGDIPEGYSVSREKKERFSLILESASTNQTSMYLCASSSQTGTINQPQHFGDGTRLSIL.

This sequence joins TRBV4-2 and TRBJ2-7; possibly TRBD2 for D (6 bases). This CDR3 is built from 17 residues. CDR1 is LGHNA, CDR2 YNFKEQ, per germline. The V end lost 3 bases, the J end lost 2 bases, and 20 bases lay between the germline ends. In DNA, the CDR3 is TGTGCCAGCAGCCAGCTGACGAACCTAGCGTATACCTACGAGCAGTACTTC. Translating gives CASSQLTNLAYTYEQYF.